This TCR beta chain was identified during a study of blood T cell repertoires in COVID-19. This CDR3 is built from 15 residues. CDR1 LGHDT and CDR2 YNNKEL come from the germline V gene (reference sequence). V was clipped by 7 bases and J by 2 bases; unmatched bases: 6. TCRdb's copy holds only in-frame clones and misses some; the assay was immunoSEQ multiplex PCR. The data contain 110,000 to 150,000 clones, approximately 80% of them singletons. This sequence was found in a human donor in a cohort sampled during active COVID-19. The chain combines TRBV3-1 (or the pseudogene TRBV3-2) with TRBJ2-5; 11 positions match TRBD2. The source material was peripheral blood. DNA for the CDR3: TGTGCCAGCACTGGGACTAGCGGTGCTCAAGAGACCCAGTACTTC. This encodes CASTGTSGAQETQYF.